Following are 26 T cell receptor beta chains from one sample sequenced in a study of T cell repertoires in cytomegalovirus infection. Each CDR3 protein is one row after TCRdb ran MiXCR on the reads. The table lists 200,000 to 300,000 distinct CDR3 sequences, 9% to 15% of them singletons, with around 1.6% in the top ten. Input material: PBMCs. The source is a human donor in good health (CMV status not recorded). Some clones in this sample may be carry-over from other donors' samples.

This clonotype has just a few counts. This chain connects TRBV28 to TRBJ2-2; 7 bases agree with TRBD2. The germline CDR1 and CDR2 sequences are MDHEN and SYDVKM. V shed 2 bases, J shed 2 bases, and the junction held 5 bases outside the gene matches. The CDR3 spans 16 residues. The CDR3 spells CASSLVSGTNTGELFF. CDR3 nucleotides: TGTGCCAGCAGTTTAGTCAGCGGGACTAACACCGGGGAGCTGTTTTTT.

In DNA form, the CDR3 reads TGTGCCAGCAGCCAAGACCAGGGCACCGGGGAGCTGTTTTTT. This encodes CASSQDQGTGELFF. This rearrangement joins TRBV4-2 to TRBJ2-2; TRBD1 is a possible D gene (5 bases). V shed 0 bases and J shed 4 bases, with 6 bases lying between them. The CDR3 totals 14 residues. Germline CDR1 LGHNA, CDR2 YNFKEQ.

This clonotype has just a few counts. The chain employs TRBV5-1 and TRBJ1-4; D not resolved. The CDR3 loop spans 15 amino acids. V lost 0 bases, J lost 3 bases, and 9 bases lay in between. In germline, CDR1 is SGHRS, CDR2 YFSETQ. The CDR3 DNA reads TGCGCCAGCAGCTTGGGAGGGCATGCTAATGAAAAACTGTTTTTT. Translated, it gives CASSLGGHANEKLFF.

This clonotype has at least ten counts. The chain links TRBV6-1 to TRBJ2-1; 8 bases map to TRBD1. Looked up from germline, CDR1 is MNHNS and CDR2 is SASEGT. The J segment lost 2 bases and the V segment lost 7 bases, leaving 22 bases of the junction unmatched. The CDR3 length is 20 residues. DNA of the CDR3: TGTGCCAGCACCCCGATATATGATTGGACAGGGAGAGGAGCCTACAATGAGCAGTTCTTC. It codes for CASTPIYDWTGRGAYNEQFF.

This clonotype was seen only a few times. The J gene is TRBJ2-2, the V gene TRBV12-3 or TRBV12-4; D possibly corresponds to TRBD1 (5 bases). This CDR3 spans 16 amino acids. Trimming took off 5 bases at V and 3 bases at J, with 16 bases between the two ends. CDR3 nucleotides: TGTGCCAGCAGTCATTCAGGGTGGAGCCACACCGGGGAGCTGTTTTTT. Translation gives CASSHSGWSHTGELFF.

About this clonotype: Mismatch with germline at one junction end may stem from a read error. The chain is built from TRBV7-3 and TRBJ2-2; perhaps TRBD2 as D (5 bases). The germline V gene has CDR1 SGHTA and CDR2 FQGTGA. There are 14 residues in the CDR3. The CDR3 bases are TGTGACAGCAGCTTGGGCGCGAACACCGGGGATCTGTTGTTT. Translation: CDSSLGANTGDLLF. The complete variable domain, with remaining parts taken from reference TRBV7-3 and TRBJ2-2, reads GAGVSQTPSNKVTEKGKYVELRCDPISGHTALYWYRQSLGQGPEFLIYFQGTGAADDSGLPNDRFFAVRPEGSVSTLKIQRTERGDSAVYLCDSSLGANTGDLLFGEGSRLTVL.

This clonotype was counted ten times or more. The chain recombines TRBV19 with TRBJ2-1; weak D call: TRBD2 (5 bases). The CDR3 totals 12 residues. In germline, CDR1 is LNHDA, CDR2 SQIVND (reference sequence). Trimming left V 4 bases short and J 9 bases short, with 10 bases between. The CDR3 is CASSTPAGEQFF. Here the CDR3 DNA reads TGTGCCAGTAGTACCCCGGCGGGTGAGCAGTTCTTC.

This clonotype was picked up many times. The chain employs TRBV7-2 and TRBJ2-5, with 7 bases aligning to TRBD2. Germline values: CDR1 SGHTA, CDR2 FQGNSA. The CDR3 runs 14 residues. V trimming: 9 bases; J trimming: 4 bases; junction bases outside the gene matches: 11. This CDR3 is CASSRGGSGETQYF. The CDR3 DNA sequence: TGTGCCAGTTCTCGGGGCGGGAGTGGAGAGACCCAGTACTTC.

This clonotype came up many times. Being one base from a much bigger clone, this may be a read error. The chain employs TRBV6-5 and TRBJ2-3; no clear D. This CDR3 region has 11 residues. Germline lookup yields CDR1 MNHEY and CDR2 SVGAGI. The V gene lost 7 bases and the J gene lost 1 base, with 3 bases spanning the gap. The CDR3 sequence is CASTGTDTQYF. The CDR3 coding sequence is TGTGCCAGCACCGGCACAGATACGCAGTATTTT.

At least ten counts were recorded for this clonotype. This chain uses TRBV7-2 with TRBJ1-2, with a weak D call TRBD1 (6 bases). The V gene's germline CDR1 is SGHTA and CDR2 FQGNSA. V shed 3 bases and J shed 7 bases, with 12 bases lying between them. This CDR3 has 13 residues. The DNA of the CDR3 is TGTGCCAGCAGCTTCGGGGCAGGGGTTGGCTACACCTTC. Translated, it gives CASSFGAGVGYTF.

The chain employs TRBV12-3 or TRBV12-4 and TRBJ2-5; D is ambiguous. This CDR3 region has 14 residues. The V and J ends lost 4 bases and 1 base respectively, with 10 bases between them. Here the CDR3 reads CASSYPNLQETQYF. Written as DNA, the CDR3 is TGTGCCAGCAGTTACCCCAACCTCCAAGAGACCCAGTACTTC.

As concerns this clonotype: Since a much larger clone is just one base distant, this may be a read error. The V and J genes are TRBV6-6 and TRBJ2-5; the match to TRBD2 covers 7 bases. Germline V CDR1 and CDR2: MNHNY, SVGAGI (reference sequence). The CDR3 totals 15 residues. Trimming took 0 bases from V and 3 from J; bases not matched to a gene: 4. The CDR3 bases are TGTGCCAGCAGTTACTCCCTACTAGCGAAAGAGACCCAGTACTTC. The encoded protein is CASSYSLLAKETQYF.

The genes are TRBV19 and TRBJ1-2; D ambiguous. With 10 bases removed from V and 6 bases from J, the gap between germline ends came to 21 bases. This CDR3 spans 14 amino acids. Germline-derived CDR1 and CDR2 are LNHDA and SQIVND (reference sequence). The CDR3 protein is CATTPTLQRDGYTF. The CDR3 DNA reads as TGTGCCACCACCCCAACCCTTCAACGGGATGGCTACACCTTC.

A few counts support this clonotype. The gene calls are TRBV4-3 and TRBJ2-2, with 10 nucleotides matching TRBD2. The germline gives CDR1 LGHNA, CDR2 YSLEER. The CDR3 covers 17 residues. J lost 8 bases, V lost 0 bases, and 9 bases had no gene match. The CDR3 coding sequence is TGCGCCAGCAGCCAAGATTGGGCTAGCGGGGGACGGGGGGAGCTGTTTTTT. It codes for CASSQDWASGGRGELFF.

This clonotype has at least ten counts. The chain is built from TRBV28 and TRBJ1-5; maybe TRBD1 (5 bases). The CDR3 extends over 14 amino acids. Per germline, CDR1 MDHEN and CDR2 SYDVKM. V lost 3 bases, J lost 3 bases, and 9 bases lay in between. The CDR3 sequence: CASSFGGNNQPQHF. CDR3 nucleotide sequence: TGTGCCAGCAGTTTCGGGGGAAACAATCAGCCCCAGCATTTT.

This clonotype was detected ten times or more. V is TRBV7-2 and J is TRBJ2-7, with 12 positions matching TRBD2. The CDR3 spans 16 residues. CDR1 SGHTA and CDR2 FQGNSA come from the germline V gene. Trimming took 5 bases from V and 7 from J; bases not matched to a gene: 12. As DNA, the CDR3 is TGTGCCAGCAGCCCTTGGACTAGCGGGGTACGGGGGGAGCAGTACTTC. This gives the protein CASSPWTSGVRGEQYF.

Many counts were recorded for this clonotype. This chain links TRBV7-2 with TRBJ1-2; D is unresolved. Trimming took off 2 bases at V and 6 bases at J, with 16 bases between the two ends. The CDR3 extends over 15 amino acids. The V gene's germline CDR1 is SGHTA and CDR2 FQGNSA. CDR3 coding DNA: TGTGCCAGCAGCTTAACTACGACAAACCGGGATGGCTACACCTTC. Residues: CASSLTTTNRDGYTF.

This clonotype was seen ten or more times. J is TRBJ2-5 and V is TRBV7-2; D is unclear. Per germline, CDR1 SGHTA and CDR2 FQGNSA. CDR3 length: 15 amino acids. Trimming shortened V by 3 bases and J by 2 bases, and 13 bases separated the two germline ends. In DNA form, the CDR3 reads TGTGCCAGCAGCTTCCTCAACGGGCCGCAAGAGACCCAGTACTTC. Encoded protein: CASSFLNGPQETQYF.

V gene TRBV7-9 combines with J gene TRBJ2-5; D is possibly TRBD1 (6 bases). Germline loops: CDR1 SEHNR, CDR2 FQNEAQ (reference sequence). The CDR3 contains 15 residues. The germline V and J ends were trimmed by 5 bases and 2 bases, with 15 bases remaining between them. CDR3 residues: CASSPGIQGQETQYF. The DNA of the CDR3 is TGTGCCAGCAGCCCCGGAATCCAGGGGCAAGAGACCCAGTACTTC.

This clonotype was picked up many times. The chain is built from TRBV7-2 and TRBJ2-2; D possibly corresponds to TRBD2 (5 bases). The germline V and J ends were trimmed by 7 bases and 7 bases, with 22 bases remaining between them. CDR3 length equals 16 residues. Germline values: CDR1 SGHTA, CDR2 FQGNSA. CDR3 loop: CASTLLVGSMGGELFF. As DNA, the CDR3 is TGTGCCAGCACCCTTTTGGTGGGGAGTATGGGCGGGGAGCTGTTTTTT.

The chain employs TRBV29-1 and TRBJ2-3; 10 positions match TRBD2. The germline gives CDR1 SQVTM, CDR2 ANQGSEA. This CDR3 is 14 amino acids long. Losses at the gene ends were 8 bases for V and 4 bases for J; bases not matched to a gene: 9. The CDR3 DNA reads as TGCAGCCTACTTGAGCGGGAGGGCCCAGATACGCAGTATTTT. This gives the protein CSLLEREGPDTQYF.

The V call is TRBV5-1, the J call TRBJ2-2; TRBD2 might be the D (6 bases). Germline CDR1 is SGHRS and CDR2 is YFSETQ. There are 15 residues in the CDR3. V was clipped by 0 bases and J by 2 bases, with 8 bases between them. The CDR3 is CASSLAGENTGELFF. The CDR3 DNA reads as TGCGCCAGCAGCTTGGCGGGGGAAAACACCGGGGAGCTGTTTTTT.

This clonotype was detected a few times. V usage is TRBV4-3 and J usage is TRBJ1-2; 7 bases fit TRBD1. In germline, CDR1 is LGHNA, CDR2 YSLEER. V lost 1 base to trimming and J lost 4 bases; unmatched junction nucleotides: 3. The CDR3 runs to 14 residues. The CDR3 DNA reads TGCGCCAGCAGCCAAGTAGGGACAGCCTATGGCTACACCTTC. Its protein is CASSQVGTAYGYTF.

This clonotype turned up a few times. The genes are TRBV29-1 and TRBJ1-4; D is unresolved. The germline V gene has CDR1 SQVTM and CDR2 ANQGSEA. This CDR3 spans 11 amino acids. With 4 bases removed from V and 5 bases from J, the gap between germline ends came to 5 bases. The CDR3 DNA sequence: TGCAGCGTTGTCTTAAATGAAAAACTGTTTTTT. It yields the protein CSVVLNEKLFF.

This clonotype has at least ten counts. This sequence joins TRBV12-3 or TRBV12-4 and TRBJ2-3, with 13 positions matching TRBD2. The CDR3 contains 16 residues. The V and J ends lost 5 bases and 4 bases, in that order; junction bases with no gene match: 6. CDR3 sequence: CASSRGLAGAADTQYF. CDR3 nucleotides: TGTGCCAGCAGTCGTGGACTAGCGGGGGCCGCAGATACGCAGTATTTT.

The chain carries TRBV2 and TRBJ2-1; D may be TRBD1 or TRBD2 (5 bases each). V lost 2 bases and J 4 bases, leaving 12 bases between the germline ends. The CDR3 totals 15 residues. The V gene's germline CDR1 is SNHLY and CDR2 FYNNEI. This chain's CDR3 is CASSETGLNYNEQFF. The CDR3 nucleotides read TGTGCCAGCAGTGAAACAGGACTTAATTACAATGAGCAGTTCTTC.